These T cell receptor beta chains were read from a single sample in a study of cytomegalovirus exposure and HLA in healthy donors. Generated by immunoSEQ multiplex PCR, the TCRdb table keeps only in-frame clones and is missing some. The sample yields roughly 200,000 clones, 70% to 85% seen once. Sequencing was carried out using PBMCs. The receptors derive from a woman in her thirties or forties in good health and CMV-seronegative. CDR3s leave out the opening cysteine and the closing phenylalanine or tryptophan.

J	length	V	CDR3
TRBJ2-7	10	TRBV4-3	ASSQEDRESC
TRBJ2-1	13	TRBV2	ASSVEGAQDNEQF
TRBJ2-1	10	TRBV19	ASSIFDGGQF
TRBJ2-5	13	TRBV2	ASSERQLAPETQY
TRBJ2-3	14	TRBV5-4	ASSWPGQDSTDTQY
TRBJ2-3	10	TRBV28	ASSRQGSTQY
TRBJ2-7	13	TRBV18	ASSRTGQGTYEQY
TRBJ1-4	12	TRBV7-9	ASSDRVGNEKLF
TRBJ1-3	14	TRBV9	ASSVGTVAPGNTIY
TRBJ2-1	12	TRBV5-1	ASSLRGVMDEQF
TRBJ2-3	15	TRBV4-3	ASSQAFSGGAPDTQY
TRBJ1-2	13	TRBV4-1	ASSQAPDRNYGYT
TRBJ2-3	11	TRBV19	ASSGRGTDTQY
TRBJ2-7	10	TRBV18	ASSDRAYEQY
TRBJ2-4	14	TRBV27	ASSFPAGLAKNIQY
TRBJ1-1	9	TRBV29-1	SAKSSAEAF
TRBJ1-2	13	TRBV5-1	ASSLGQGAPDGYT
TRBJ1-6	10	TRBV11-3	ASSLDGQALH
TRBJ2-3	13	TRBV30	AWSYLETSTDTQY
TRBJ1-1	12	TRBV4-2	ASSQDHRDTEAF
TRBJ1-1	13	TRBV18	ASSQKTGMNTEAF
TRBJ1-6	13	TRBV19	ASTPGQGANSPLH
TRBJ2-5	13	TRBV4-2	ASSQRAGIKETRY
TRBJ1-1	14	TRBV19	ASSHTGSLWGTEAF
TRBJ2-7	11	TRBV5-1	ASTLDSLGEQY
TRBJ1-2	10	TRBV6-1	ATFAGWGGYT
TRBJ1-4	14	TRBV7-2	ASSYQPGGTNEKLF
TRBJ1-2	11	TRBV23-1	ASSPRTDYGYT
TRBJ2-7	13	TRBV5-4	ASSLIGTGFGEQY
TRBJ2-7	12	TRBV5-6	ASRLAGGTYEQY
TRBJ2-5	14	TRBV5-1	ASSLAGRGLGETQY
TRBJ1-2	10	TRBV2	ASSEVDRIYT
TRBJ2-5	13	TRBV7-7	ASSLNRGGLETQY
TRBJ1-1	13	TRBV5-4	ASSTPGTGAQEAF
TRBJ1-1	11	TRBV27	ASSLSEGAKAF
TRBJ1-1	11	TRBV2	ASSDVANTEAF
TRBJ1-2	9	TRBV28	ASSPSYGYT
TRBJ1-2	12	TRBV28	ASSIDGGVYGYT
TRBJ1-2	11	TRBV5-1	ASNRDRGQGYT